Below, one T cell receptor (beta chain) is given with its context. The CDR3 loop spans 17 amino acids. Germline lookup yields CDR1 SGHVS and CDR2 FNYEAQ. V lost 5 bases to trimming and J lost 0 bases; unmatched junction nucleotides: 10. The entry originates in a study of Tregs in tolerant kidney transplant recipients. Thawed PBMCs were rested overnight at 37°C with 200 to 250 IU/ml IL-2 before regulatory T cell sorting. Assay used: immunoSEQ multiplex PCR; TCRdb lists only in-frame clones, some missing. Here the sample spans about 64,000 clones, more than 95% being singletons. This clonotype was obtained from a human donor who received a combined kidney and bone marrow transplant. The source was Tregs from blood, collected before the transplant. The chain has TRBV7-6 and TRBJ1-1; TRBD1 aligns across 9 bases. CDR3 amino acids: CASSPPDRGFLNTEAFF. CDR3 in DNA: TGTGCCAGCAGCCCCCCTGACAGGGGGTTTTTGAACACTGAAGCTTTCTTT.